The 9 T cell receptor beta chains listed next were all sequenced from one sample in a study of tissue T cells after allogeneic stem cell transplantation. The data were produced by immunoSEQ multiplex PCR, yet TCRdb's version contains in-frame clones alone and is incomplete. The sample yields around 6,800 clones, 34% seen once. Time point defined: mouse harvest day 14 after allogeneic transplant. Mouse grafts combined 10^7 T-cell-depleted bone marrow cells with 10^6 splenic CD5+ T cells. Sequencing input: skin. The receptors stem from a female BALB/c mouse given C57BL/6 T cells with graft-versus-host disease after an allogeneic hematopoietic cell transplant.

By sample share, this clone is medium-sized (0.01 to 0.1%). The germline and genes are mouse ones. The CDR3 extends 1 residue past the end of the read, so its final part is completed from the germline J gene. The rearrangement uses TRBV26 and TRBJ2-7, with 10 bases fitting TRBD1. V trimming: 4 bases; J trimming: 7 bases; junction bases outside the gene matches: 7. The length of the CDR3 is 14 residues. In germline, CDR1 is KGHPV, CDR2 FQNQEV (reference sequence). The CDR3 DNA, read in part, is TGTGCCAGCAGTCCCCCGGGACAGGGGAGGGAACAGTAC. Amino acids: CASSPPGQGREQY. The CDR3 in full is CASSPPGQGREQYF. Looking up the rest from reference TRBV26 and TRBJ2-7 gives the full variable domain: NSKVIQTPRYLVKGQGQKAKMRCIPEKGHPVVFWYQQNKNNEFKFLINFQNQEVLQQIDMTEKRFSAECPSNSPCSLEIQSSEAGDSALYLCASSPPGQGREQYFGPGTRLTVL.

About this clone itself: The gene names given are mouse names. The sequenced fragment ends 1 residue before the CDR3 boundary, so the rest is inferred from the germline J gene. The chain links TRBV31 to TRBJ1-1, with 7 bases fitting TRBD1. The CDR3 extends over 13 amino acids. Germline lookup yields CDR1 GKSSPN and CDR2 SITVG. Losses at the gene ends were 1 base for V and 3 bases for J; bases not matched to a gene: 2. CDR3 region: CAWSRDRDTEVFF. The CDR3 bases that were read are TGTGCCTGGAGTCGCGACAGGGACACAGAAGTCTTC.

In regard to this clone: Any gene name here is a mouse gene name. The CDR3 extends 1 residue past the end of the read, so its final part is completed from the germline J gene. This sample also contains other DNA sequences that code for the same CDR3. The V call is TRBV26, the J call TRBJ2-3; D not certain. V gave up 3 bases and J gave up 0 bases, with 4 bases separating them. From germline, CDR1 is KGHPV and CDR2 FQNQEV (reference sequence). The CDR3 length is 13 residues. The CDR3 loop is CASSLRSAETLYF. CDR3 DNA, as far as it was read: TGTGCCAGCAGTCTCCGAAGTGCAGAAACGCTGTAT.

In regard to this clone: The germline and genes are mouse ones. The missing CDR3 end, 1 residue past where the read stops, is filled in from the germline J gene. This chain links TRBV26 with TRBJ2-5; D is unclear. CDR1 and CDR2 (germline): KGHPV, FQNQEV (reference sequence). The CDR3 loop spans 11 amino acids. V was clipped by 3 bases and J by 5 bases, with 3 bases between them. The CDR3 sequence is CASSLRDTQYF. CDR3 DNA (partial): TGTGCCAGCAGTCTCAGAGACACCCAGTAC. Complete variable domain (other parts from reference TRBV26 and TRBJ2-5): NSKVIQTPRYLVKGQGQKAKMRCIPEKGHPVVFWYQQNKNNEFKFLINFQNQEVLQQIDMTEKRFSAECPSNSPCSLEIQSSEAGDSALYLCASSLRDTQYFGPGTRLLVL.

In the case of this clone: Germline and genes here are mouse. The CDR3 goes on 1 residue after the read ends, and that part is filled in from the germline J gene. V usage is TRBV16 and J usage is TRBJ1-1, with unresolved D. The germline V and J ends were trimmed by 0 bases and 4 bases, with 6 bases remaining between them. The germline gives CDR1 SGHSA, CDR2 FRNQAP. The CDR3 totals 13 residues. The chain's CDR3 is CASSLEATTEVFF. The sequenced CDR3 bases are TGTGCAAGCAGCTTAGAAGCGACCACAGAAGTCTTC. The full variable domain, with the rest looked up from reference TRBV16 and TRBJ1-1, is NAGVIQTPRHKVTGKGQEATLWCEPISGHSAVFWYRQTIVQGLEFLTYFRNQAPIDDSGMPKERFSAQMPNQSHSTLKIQSTQPQDSAVYLCASSLEATTEVFFGKGTRLTVV.

Note on this clone: Here the gene names and germline are mouse. The DNA ends 1 residue before the CDR3 does, and the rest of the CDR3 is filled in from the germline J gene. J is TRBJ1-6 and V is TRBV13-1; TRBD1 might be the D (6 bases). TRBJ1-6 qualifies as an ORF whose function is uncertain. Germline V gene lookup returns CDR1 NSHNY and CDR2 SYGAGN. Trimming stripped 2 bases from V and 4 bases from J, with 10 bases between. CDR3 length: 15 residues. This chain's CDR3 is CASSEGQKYNSPLYF. The covered CDR3 bases are TGTGCCAGCAGTGAGGGACAAAAATATAATTCGCCCCTCTAC.

Points on this clone: Genes here carry mouse names. The CDR3 goes on 1 residue after the read ends, and that part is filled in from the germline J gene. The V gene is TRBV1, the J gene TRBJ2-4; 8 bases line up with TRBD2. The V gene's germline CDR1 is NSQYPW and CDR2 LRSPGD (reference sequence). The CDR3 runs to 15 residues. The ends lost 1 base at V and 1 base at J; junction bases unmatched: 1. The sequenced CDR3 bases are TGCACCTGCAGTGCAGGTGGGGGGGGTCAAAACACCTTGTAC. This translates into CTCSAGGGGQNTLY. The whole CDR3 sequence is CTCSAGGGGQNTLYF.

Regarding this clone: The germline and genes are mouse ones. The CDR3 end is not reached by the read, which stops 1 residue before it; the germline J gene fills it in. This chain joins TRBV26 and TRBJ1-2; D is ambiguous. Trimming cost V 4 bases and J 0 bases, with 9 bases left between them. Germline-derived CDR1 and CDR2 are KGHPV and FQNQEV (reference sequence). This CDR3 comprises 14 residues. The part of the CDR3 DNA that was read is TGTGCCAGCAGTCCGCCTCAAGCAAACTCCGACTACACC. It codes for CASSPPQANSDYT. The whole CDR3 protein is CASSPPQANSDYTF. The whole variable domain, remainder taken from reference TRBV26 and TRBJ1-2, is NSKVIQTPRYLVKGQGQKAKMRCIPEKGHPVVFWYQQNKNNEFKFLINFQNQEVLQQIDMTEKRFSAECPSNSPCSLEIQSSEAGDSALYLCASSPPQANSDYTFGSGTRLLVI.

By sample fraction, this clone is medium-sized. Each gene name is a mouse one. The sequenced CDR3 bases are TGCTCCAGCAGTCAATCGACGGTATCGGGTGAACAGTAC. This sequence encodes CSSSQSTVSGEQY. The whole CDR3 sequence reads CSSSQSTVSGEQYF. The gene calls are TRBV23 and TRBJ2-7. The CDR3 is cut off 1 residue early in the read; its end comes from the germline J gene. This CDR3 has 14 residues. Germline values: CDR1 KGHTA, CDR2 FQNQQP.